The next 12 T cell receptor beta chains were all read from a single sample in a study of blood T cell repertoires in COVID-19. Assay: immunoSEQ multiplex PCR; the TCRdb copy retains only in-frame clones and omits some. The repertoire includes about 240,000 clones, approximately 83% of them detected once, and roughly a tenth sits in the top ten. The sample was peripheral blood. The source of these receptors is a woman older than 75 with acute or convalescent COVID-19.

The chain employs TRBV7-2 and TRBJ2-1, with D perhaps matching TRBD2 (6 bases). Germline lookup yields CDR1 SGHTA and CDR2 FQGNSA. CDR3 length: 17 amino acids. V lost 5 bases and J 7 bases, leaving 24 bases between the germline ends. The CDR3 loop is CASSTPSGRGPWNEQFF. In DNA form, the CDR3 reads TGTGCCAGCAGCACTCCCTCCGGGCGGGGACCCTGGAATGAGCAGTTCTTC.

V gene TRBV27 combines with J gene TRBJ2-5; 8 nucleotides match TRBD2. J lost 6 bases, V lost 5 bases, and 11 bases had no gene match. This CDR3 has 15 amino acids. The V gene's germline CDR1 is MNHEY and CDR2 SMNVEV (reference sequence). CDR3: CASSPRGGPRKTQYF. The DNA of the CDR3 is TGTGCCAGCAGTCCCCGCGGGGGGCCTAGGAAGACCCAGTACTTC.

V and J are TRBV24-1 and TRBJ1-2; TRBD1 aligns across 8 bases. V trimming: 4 bases; J trimming: 5 bases; junction bases outside the gene matches: 5. CDR1 KGHDR and CDR2 SFDVKD come from the germline V gene. The CDR3 spans 14 residues. The CDR3 sequence: CATSDPDRAYGYTF. The CDR3 DNA follows: TGTGCCACCAGTGACCCGGACAGGGCTTATGGCTACACCTTC.

The V and J genes are TRBV6-5 and TRBJ2-1; TRBD1 might be the D (5 bases). Germline V gene data show CDR1 as MNHEY and CDR2 as SVGAGI. This CDR3 comprises 16 residues. Trimming took 0 bases from V and 1 from J, leaving 10 bases between them. Here the CDR3 DNA reads TGTGCCAGCAGTTACTCAGGGCAGGGTTCCTACAATGAGCAGTTCTTC. Translating it yields CASSYSGQGSYNEQFF.

The gene calls are TRBV12-3 or TRBV12-4 and TRBJ1-5; perhaps TRBD1 as D (6 bases). The V gene lost 7 bases and the J gene lost 5 bases, with 12 bases spanning the gap. The CDR3 runs to 13 residues. In DNA, the CDR3 is TGTGCCAGCACAGGGGAACGCGATCAGCCCCAGCATTTT. It translates to CASTGERDQPQHF.

The CDR3 loop is CASSTTGQVPPNYGYTF. Here the CDR3 DNA reads TGTGCCAGCAGTACAACGGGACAGGTACCTCCTAACTATGGCTACACCTTC. The chain combines TRBV27 with TRBJ1-2; TRBD1 aligns across 8 bases. The V gene end was trimmed by 5 bases and the J gene end by 0 bases; junction bases not matched to a gene: 11. The CDR3 sequence is 17 residues long. Germline values: CDR1 MNHEY, CDR2 SMNVEV (reference sequence).

V and J are TRBV28 and TRBJ1-1; D uncertain. V shed 4 bases and J shed 7 bases, with 13 bases lying between them. CDR3 length: 13 amino acids. Germline V gives CDR1 MDHEN, CDR2 SYDVKM. CDR3 residues: CASSSTNPSEAFF. CDR3 nucleotide sequence: TGTGCCAGCAGTTCTACTAATCCGAGTGAAGCTTTCTTT.

This rearrangement joins TRBV6-2 or TRBV6-3 to TRBJ2-5, with D uncertain. V was pared by 6 bases and J by 7 bases, with 12 bases between. Germline CDR1 reads MNHEY; CDR2 reads SVGEGT. The CDR3 consists of 12 residues. CDR3 nucleotide sequence: TGTGCCAGCAGCGCACCCCAGTGGACCCAGTACTTC. The encoded protein is CASSAPQWTQYF.

The rearrangement links TRBV13 to TRBJ1-4; 8 bases are a match to TRBD1. The junction had 7 bases not matched to a gene; V was cut back by 4 bases and J by 6 bases. Germline-derived CDR1 and CDR2 are PRHDT and FYEKMQ (reference sequence). The CDR3 has 15 amino acids. The chain's CDR3 is CASSSKTGVDEKLFF. The CDR3 region has the DNA TGTGCCAGCAGCTCGAAGACAGGGGTTGATGAAAAACTGTTTTTT.

This chain uses TRBV6-6 with TRBJ2-1, with 10 bases matching TRBD2. The CDR3 is 16 amino acids. After removal of 7 bases from V and 3 bases from J, the junction contained 9 bases not matched to a gene. Germline loops: CDR1 MNHNY, CDR2 SVGAGI (reference sequence). The CDR3 protein is CASKLSGGAGYNEQFF. CDR3 DNA sequence: TGTGCCAGCAAGCTGAGCGGGGGGGCCGGCTACAATGAGCAGTTCTTC.

The chain employs TRBV11-3 and TRBJ2-5, with TRBD2 as a possible D gene (5 bases). This CDR3 has 16 residues. CDR1 is SGHNT and CDR2 is YENEEA in the germline V gene. Trimming took 4 bases from V and 0 from J, leaving 15 bases between them. Here the CDR3 reads CASSCAPWEYQETQYF. The CDR3 nucleotides are TGTGCCAGCAGCTGCGCCCCGTGGGAGTACCAAGAGACCCAGTACTTC.

The chain recombines TRBV2 with TRBJ2-3; perhaps TRBD2 as D (5 bases). Germline CDR1 reads SNHLY; CDR2 reads FYNNEI. Trimming shortened V by 3 bases and J by 0 bases, and 16 bases separated the two germline ends. The CDR3 is 17 residues long. The DNA for the CDR3 is TGTGCCAGCAGTGAGGTTCGGGGTGCGGCTAGCACAGATACGCAGTATTTT. Amino acid sequence: CASSEVRGAASTDTQYF.